This TCR beta chain was sequenced in a study of blood T cell repertoires in COVID-19. Study-wide background: The samples span acute and convalescent COVID-19 from the United States, Italy and Spain.

Under the authors' procedure: Using reference gene primer amplification, nucleated cell counts were estimated. This table comes from immunoSEQ multiplex PCR, and its TCRdb copy is limited to in-frame clones, with some not included. V, J and clone size reflect that table, while D and trimming were determined from the DNA. The repertoire holds 80,000 to 100,000 clones, 75% to 90% seen once, with approximately 1.6% in the top ten. The length of the CDR3 is 17 residues. The germline CDR1 and CDR2 sequences are SGHDT and YYEEEE. V lost 4 bases and J lost 2; bases outside the gene matches: 13. The chain recombines TRBV5-6 with TRBJ2-5; 8 nucleotides align to TRBD2. This TCR was sampled from a human donor with active COVID-19. The donor label of this sample is uncertain. Sample: peripheral blood. This CDR3 is CASSPINRGGGQETQYF. In DNA, the CDR3 is TGTGCCAGCAGCCCGATAAACCGGGGGGGAGGACAAGAGACCCAGTACTTC.